The TCR beta chain under discussion was sequenced for a study of blood T cell repertoires in COVID-19. Whole-study context: The cDNA or gDNA used as material had been derived from T cells, B-cell-depleted T cells, or PBMCs.

Per the germline V gene, CDR1 is MNHNY and CDR2 is SVGAGI (reference sequence). Trimming cost V 8 bases and J 2 bases, with 10 bases left between them. The CDR3 totals 12 residues. The repertoire was sequenced with immunoSEQ multiplex PCR; TCRdb's copy has only in-frame clones and lacks some. Among 110,000 or so clones listed, roughly 80% were seen once. The sample taken for sequencing was peripheral blood. This TCR was sampled from a woman between 70 and 85 years old with acute or convalescent COVID-19. V usage is TRBV6-6 and J usage is TRBJ2-7; no clear D. The CDR3 is CASAGGTYEQYF. Written as DNA, the CDR3 is TGTGCCAGCGCTGGCGGAACCTACGAGCAGTACTTC.